This T cell receptor beta chain is from a study of post-analysis software for immune sequencing data (dated by TCRdb to between 2014 and 2016). Describing the broader study: Relapsing-remitting, secondary progressive and progressive-relapsing multiple sclerosis were recorded as disease courses, and subtype annotation was lacking for some patients. The patient repertoires were compared against fewer than twelve previously published healthy control repertoires obtained from donors aged roughly 6 to 28 years. A subset of samples was prepared in parallel using single-end sample barcoding, then pooled and co-amplified after Illumina adapter ligation. Overall results and qualifications from the work: The multiple sclerosis patient group was slightly younger than the control group. Significantly lower normalized Chao1 diversity was found in multiple sclerosis patients than in controls, suggesting substantial peripheral T-cell clonal expansion. Patients showed significantly higher frequencies than controls for roughly five TRBV segments, among them TRBV5-6, TRBV5-1 and TRBV20-1. When samples were clustered directly using the F measure, samples prepared in the same batch co-clustered strongly, which prompted a batch-effect correction.

Via the germline V gene, CDR1 is SGHTA and CDR2 FQGNSA. V loses 4 bases, J loses 7 bases, and the germline ends lie 14 bases apart. Measured from the cysteine to the phenylalanine, the CDR3 is 14 residues long. The DNA shown is the 42-base CDR3, in frame from base 1. Library preparation was by PCR. This sample was sequenced with an Illumina HiSeq 2500. To reduce PCR and sequencing biases, unique molecular identifiers were incorporated into the TCR beta cDNA libraries. Every 1 to 10 million input T cells yielded 500,000 or so cDNA molecules, meaning each molecule approximated one T cell. The patient libraries were prepared and sequenced with the same protocol used for the earlier healthy control dataset. Within a given batch, samples were prepared together, multiplexed and sequenced on the same HiSeq lane. In the original analysis: Raw barcoded reads were processed with MIGEC, and single-read molecular identifier groups were discarded before consensus assembly and CDR3 extraction. Clonotype tables were post-analysed with VDJtools, and diversity was normalized by down-sampling all datasets to the smallest sample size. To correct batch-related cross-sample contamination, repertoire overlap clustering matched CDR3 amino acid sequences but not nucleotide sequences. TCRdb applied fastp at Q25 and MiXCR to the public reads, then kept only in-frame beta chains. Under each unique CDR3 protein, matching rows form one entry showing the most common genes and DNA. These V and J calls derive from TCRdb rather than the authors' analysis. The sample yields hundreds of thousands of distinct CDR3 sequences; roughly 29% were counted once. Of the sample, roughly 0.53% is held by the ten largest clones.

In the case of this clonotype: No cognate antigen has been identified for it. No quality values exist for individual bases; no much larger clone is one base distant.

To demonstrate the VDJtools post-analysis software, TCR beta repertoires were profiled from the peripheral blood of 10 to 15 young patients with multiple sclerosis. The patients with multiple sclerosis were children and adolescents between roughly 6 and 15 years of age. The V gene is TRBV7-2 and the J gene is TRBJ2-1, with the identity of the D gene unclear. The origin of this receptor is a girl aged 10-17 years with multiple sclerosis. Sequencing used blood. The CDR3 region: CASSWGGFGNEQFF. DNA sequence: TGTGCCAGCAGCTGGGGTGGGTTTGGTAATGAGCAGTTCTTC.